A selection of T cell receptor beta chains follows, all from one sample in a study of cytomegalovirus exposure and HLA in healthy donors. Sequenced by immunoSEQ multiplex PCR; TCRdb stores in-frame clones only, minus some. The profile covers around 160,000 clones, with around 80% appearing a single time and 0.95% to 1.1% taken by the ten largest. The sequencing sample was made of PBMCs. The source is a woman aged 40 to 55 in good health and CMV-seronegative. Both conserved end residues are part of each CDR3. D genes are given only for firm matches. Only part of the rows carry a size: once, few, many, or a class if the clone is expanded.

j_call v_call clone_size d_call cdr3_nt cdr3_aa
TRBJ2-7 TRBV6-1 . TRBD2 TGTGCCAGCCCTGAACACGGGGGGGGAAGGGACGAGCAGTACTTC CASPEHGGGRDEQYF
TRBJ2-7 TRBV2 . TRBD2 TGTGCCAGCAGTGAACAACTAGCGGGAGTAGGGGAGCAGTACTTC CASSEQLAGVGEQYF
TRBJ2-2 TRBV7-8 once . TGTGCCAGCAGCGTACTCAACACCGGGGAGCTGTTTTTT CASSVLNTGELFF
TRBJ1-1 TRBV11-2 . . TGTGCCAGCAGCCCCCCCCTGGGGCACACTGAAGCTTTCTTT CASSPPLGHTEAFF
TRBJ2-5 TRBV9 . TRBD2 TGTGCCAGCAGCGTTAGCGGGGGACAAGAGACCCAGTACTTC CASSVSGGQETQYF
TRBJ1-2 TRBV4-2 . TRBD1 TGTGCCAGCAGGGAACAGGGGAACTATGGCTACACCTTC CASREQGNYGYTF
TRBJ1-1 TRBV7-6 once . TGTGCCAGCAGCTTTGACACGAACACTGAAGCTTTCTTT CASSFDTNTEAFF
TRBJ1-1 TRBV9 . TRBD1 TGTGCCAGCAGCGCCTCACAGGGGGTGAACACTGAAGCTTTCTTT CASSASQGVNTEAFF
TRBJ2-2 TRBV28 . . TGTGCCAGCAGTTTATTCGGGACATCGGCCGGGGAGCTGTTTTTT CASSLFGTSAGELFF
TRBJ2-1 TRBV2 . TRBD2 TGTGCCAGCAGTGGGGAGGGCGGACGTAATGAGCAGTTCTTC CASSGEGGRNEQFF
TRBJ1-2 TRBV6-5 . TRBD1 TGTGCCAGCAGTTACTCGATGTCAGGGGGGAGCTATGGCTACACCTTC CASSYSMSGGSYGYTF
TRBJ1-5 TRBV6-5 . . TGTGCCAGCAGCCTCGGGGTGAGGCAGCCCCAGCATTTT CASSLGVRQPQHF
TRBJ2-2 TRBV2 . . TGTGCCAGCAGTGACGCGCCTATGGGGAGCAGGGAGCTGTTTTTT CASSDAPMGSRELFF
TRBJ2-7 TRBV27 . . TGTGCCAGCAGTTTGCGATCAGCGGAAATCTCCTACGAGCAGTACTTC CASSLRSAEISYEQYF
TRBJ2-7 TRBV28 . TRBD1 TGTGCCAGCAGTTTGGGGACAGGACGCTACGAGCAGTACTTC CASSLGTGRYEQYF
TRBJ1-5 TRBV19 . . TGTGCCAGTACCCTCGAAACTACAGGCAGCAATCAGCCCCAGCATTTT CASTLETTGSNQPQHF
TRBJ1-4 TRBV5-1 . . TGCGCCAGCAGGGGGTCAGGCAGGGAGGATGAAAAACTGTTTTTT CASRGSGREDEKLFF